The text below deals with one T cell receptor (beta chain). The CDR3 has 12 amino acids. The V gene's germline CDR1 is LNHDA and CDR2 SQIVND (reference sequence). Deletions cut 7 bases from V and 2 bases from J, with 8 bases between. The repertoire was sequenced with immunoSEQ multiplex PCR; TCRdb's copy has only in-frame clones and lacks some. The data show under 250,000 clones, about four fifths seen once. The record originates from a study of blood T cell repertoires in COVID-19. Ages ranged from about 18 to 100 years, with residence in 24 US areas. Self-reported history from a screening survey and questionnaire set each donor's cohort.

This receptor was obtained from a woman between 45 and 60 years old with acute COVID-19. The chain employs TRBV19 and TRBJ1-2; no clear D. Sample: PBMCs or T cells enriched from blood (not recorded which). CDR3 residues: CASTPSNYGYTF. The CDR3 DNA is TGTGCCAGTACCCCGTCGAACTATGGCTACACCTTC.